What follows describes a single TCR beta chain. This sample stems from a study of blood T cell repertoires in COVID-19. Clones were sequenced by immunoSEQ multiplex PCR, and TCRdb holds only the in-frame ones, with some missing. The sample yields some 17,000 clones, roughly 80% seen once. V was trimmed by 6 bases and J by 0 bases, leaving 12 bases between them. This CDR3 is 15 amino acids long. The germline gives CDR1 MNHEY, CDR2 SVGAGI. Input material: peripheral blood. This sequence originates from a man older than 75 with acute or convalescent COVID-19. The chain links TRBV6-5 to TRBJ1-5; D may be TRBD1 (5 bases). CDR3 in amino acids: CASSPGGYSNQPQHF. The CDR3 bases are TGTGCCAGCAGCCCCGGGGGTTATAGCAATCAGCCCCAGCATTTT.